These 17 T cell receptor beta chains originate from one sample sequenced in a study of cytomegalovirus exposure and HLA in healthy donors. The PCR used 60 Vbeta and 13 Jbeta primers. TCRdb's copy holds only in-frame clones and misses some; the assay was immunoSEQ multiplex PCR. The repertoire holds 120,000 or so clones, over 15% seen once, with roughly 2.7% in the top ten. Sequenced input: PBMCs. All receptors come from a female donor in good health and CMV-seropositive.

This clone has just a few counts. This rearrangement joins TRBV18 to TRBJ2-1; the D is unclear. Germline loops: CDR1 KGHSH, CDR2 LQKENI. This CDR3 has 15 amino acids. The V gene lost 0 bases and the J gene lost 4 bases, with 10 bases spanning the gap. CDR3 amino acids: CASSPPSAQYNEQFF. Here the CDR3 DNA reads TGTGCCAGCTCACCACCGAGTGCACAGTACAATGAGCAGTTCTTC.

This clone appeared a few times. CDR3 region: CASSAGGPYRETQYF. CDR3 DNA: TGTGCCAGCAGTGCCGGGGGGCCATATAGAGAGACCCAGTACTTC. The chain couples TRBV28 to TRBJ2-5, with D perhaps matching TRBD2 (7 bases). The germline V gene encodes CDR1 MDHEN and CDR2 SYDVKM. The CDR3 is made up of 15 amino acids. The ends were cut back, 5 bases at V and 4 bases at J, with 17 bases in the middle.

The sample holds a few counts of this clone. The chain couples TRBV5-5 to TRBJ1-5; D is ambiguous. Deletions cut 4 bases from V and 4 bases from J, with 30 bases between. This CDR3 spans 20 amino acids. CDR1 is SGHKS and CDR2 is YYEKEE in the germline V gene (reference sequence). This CDR3 reads CASSPQAPTGGSVINQPQHF. As DNA, the CDR3 is TGTGCCAGCAGCCCGCAAGCGCCAACCGGAGGGTCAGTGATTAATCAGCCCCAGCATTTT. Together with reference TRBV5-5 and TRBJ1-5, the CDR3 gives the full variable domain: DAGVTQSPTHLIKTRGQQVTLRCSPISGHKSVSWYQQVLGQGPQFIFQYYEKEERGRGNFPDRFSARQFPNYSSELNVNALLLGDSALYLCASSPQAPTGGSVINQPQHFGDGTRLSIL.

The gene calls are TRBV11-2 and TRBJ2-5; D is possibly TRBD2 (7 bases). CDR1 is SGHAT and CDR2 is FQNNGV in the germline V gene. Trimming cost V 6 bases and J 5 bases, with 19 bases left between them. This CDR3 is built from 15 residues. CDR3 DNA: TGTGCCAGCAGTTCTGTTGGGGGGGGCATTGAGACCCAGTACTTC. Protein: CASSSVGGGIETQYF.

In its sample, this clone was seen a few times. The chain joins TRBV14 to TRBJ1-2; D gene ambiguous. V lost 0 bases and J lost 8, with 19 bases in between. The CDR3 runs 16 residues. The germline gives CDR1 SGHDN, CDR2 FVKESK. As DNA, the CDR3 is TGTGCCAGCAGCCAAGATCCTGTGACATACATTCAGGGCTACACCTTC. Its protein is CASSQDPVTYIQGYTF.

This clone has only a few counts. This chain links TRBV10-3 with TRBJ1-2, with 8 bases fitting TRBD1. In germline, CDR1 is ENHRY, CDR2 SYGVKD. Germline trimming cut 3 bases from V and 0 bases from J; bases unmatched to any gene: 12. The CDR3 is 18 amino acids. The CDR3 loop is CAISDNIGQGASNYGYTF. DNA of the CDR3: TGTGCCATCAGTGATAATATCGGACAGGGCGCTTCTAACTATGGCTACACCTTC.

This clone was recorded a few times. The rearrangement uses TRBV27 and TRBJ1-3; a possible D gene is TRBD1 (5 bases). CDR3 size: 16 residues. Trimming took 6 bases from V and 0 from J, leaving 15 bases between them. CDR1 and CDR2 (germline): MNHEY, SMNVEV (reference sequence). This CDR3 is CASRMGTQGSGNTIYF. The CDR3 DNA is TGTGCCAGCAGGATGGGGACTCAGGGCTCTGGAAACACCATATATTTT.

This chain uses TRBV10-3 with TRBJ2-5; D perhaps matches TRBD2 (6 bases). The CDR3 length is 13 residues. Germline V gene lookup returns CDR1 ENHRY and CDR2 SYGVKD. Trimming shortened V by 2 bases and J by 2 bases, and 6 bases separated the two germline ends. As DNA, the CDR3 is TGTGCCATCAGTGAGCGGGGGCAAGAGACCCAGTACTTC. Translation gives CAISERGQETQYF.

The chain employs TRBV19 and TRBJ1-5; D is undetermined. The CDR3 length is 15 residues. Germline V gene data show CDR1 as LNHDA and CDR2 as SQIVND (reference sequence). V was trimmed by 3 bases and J by 3 bases, leaving 12 bases between them. Here the CDR3 DNA reads TGTGCCAGTAGTATCGGTCGAATGTTCAATCAGCCCCAGCATTTT. The encoded protein is CASSIGRMFNQPQHF.

This rearrangement joins TRBV5-8 to TRBJ2-7; possibly TRBD1 for D (6 bases). With 7 bases removed from V and 0 bases from J, the gap between germline ends came to 14 bases. The CDR3 length is 14 residues. Germline loops: CDR1 SGHTS, CDR2 YDEGEE. CDR3 residues: CASQTPGHSYEQYF. The CDR3 coding sequence is TGTGCCAGCCAAACTCCGGGACACTCCTACGAGCAGTACTTC. The complete variable domain, with remaining parts taken from reference TRBV5-8 and TRBJ2-7, reads EAGVTQSPTHLIKTRGQQATLRCSPISGHTSVYWYQQALGLGLQFLLWYDEGEERNRGNFPPRFSGRQFPNYSSELNVNALELEDSALYLCASQTPGHSYEQYFGPGTRLTVT.

This clone was counted only a few times. This chain joins TRBV27 and TRBJ2-7, with a tentative D call TRBD2 (7 bases). Germline V gives CDR1 MNHEY, CDR2 SMNVEV (reference sequence). Trimming pared 5 bases from V and 4 bases from J, leaving 21 bases between. The length of the CDR3 is 16 residues. As DNA, the CDR3 is TGTGCCAGCAGTCCCGTGGGGGGCGGGGGCTTGTACGAGCAGTACTTC. Translated: CASSPVGGGGLYEQYF.

This clone has a handful of counts. The chain recombines TRBV5-6 with TRBJ2-7; D possibly corresponds to TRBD1 (5 bases). The CDR3 loop spans 13 amino acids. Germline CDR1 is SGHDT and CDR2 is YYEEEE. The V and J ends lost 0 bases and 5 bases respectively, with 9 bases between them. CDR3 DNA: TGTGCCAGCAGCTTGGGACAGAGCGACGAGCAGTACTTC. Its translation is CASSLGQSDEQYF.

This clone was picked up a small number of times. The chain uses TRBV27 and TRBJ1-5, with a weak D call TRBD1 (6 bases). The germline V gene encodes CDR1 MNHEY and CDR2 SMNVEV (reference sequence). Trimming took 8 bases from V and 1 from J, leaving 21 bases between them. The CDR3 runs 17 residues. CDR3: CASGGRGAGGSNQPQHF. The CDR3 DNA reads TGTGCCAGCGGGGGGCGGGGGGCTGGGGGAAGCAATCAGCCCCAGCATTTT.

This clone has a handful of counts. V usage is TRBV19 and J usage is TRBJ2-7, with 13 bases that match TRBD2. CDR1 LNHDA and CDR2 SQIVND come from the germline V gene (reference sequence). This CDR3 contains 15 residues. J lost 3 bases, V lost 5 bases, and 4 bases had no gene match. The CDR3 region has the DNA TGTGCCAGTAGTTGGGGACTAGCGGGGAACTACGAGCAGTACTTC. Amino acids: CASSWGLAGNYEQYF.

The V gene is TRBV5-1, the J gene TRBJ2-1; 11 nucleotides align to TRBD2. Germline assignment: CDR1 SGHRS and CDR2 YFSETQ. This CDR3 is 16 amino acids long. V dropped 0 bases and J dropped 11; count of bases not matched to a gene: 10. CDR3 DNA sequence: TGCGCCAGCAGCTTGGCCCCACTAGCGGGGGCGGTTCAGCAGTTCTTC. It codes for CASSLAPLAGAVQQFF.

This clone was seen a handful of times. This sequence joins TRBV27 and TRBJ2-7; D call uncertain. The CDR3 has 13 residues. Germline values: CDR1 MNHEY, CDR2 SMNVEV (reference sequence). Trimming removed 2 bases at V and 6 bases at J, with 11 bases between. DNA of the CDR3: TGTGCCAGCAGTTTAATGGCTAGAGGCGAGCAGTACTTC. Translated, it gives CASSLMARGEQYF.

The chain combines TRBV10-3 with TRBJ2-6, with D possibly matching TRBD1 (5 bases). CDR1 ENHRY and CDR2 SYGVKD come from the germline V gene. This CDR3 region has 17 residues. The V gene lost 2 bases and the J gene lost 0 bases, with 11 bases spanning the gap. The CDR3 DNA is TGTGCCATCAGTGAGATCAGGGTAGACTCTGGGGCCAACGTCCTGACTTTC. As protein: CAISEIRVDSGANVLTF.